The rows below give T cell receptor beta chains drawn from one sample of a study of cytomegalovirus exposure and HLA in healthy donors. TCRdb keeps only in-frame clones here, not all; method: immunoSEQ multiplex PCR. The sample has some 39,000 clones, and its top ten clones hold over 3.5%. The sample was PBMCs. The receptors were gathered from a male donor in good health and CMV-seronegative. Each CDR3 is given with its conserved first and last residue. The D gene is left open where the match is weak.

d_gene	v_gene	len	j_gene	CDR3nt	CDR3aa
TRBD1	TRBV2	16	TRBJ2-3	TGTGCCAGCAGCTTTGGACAGGCTAGAAGCACAGATACGCAGTATTTT	CASSFGQARSTDTQYF
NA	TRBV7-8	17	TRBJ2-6	TGTGCCAGCAGCTTAGACAGGTCGTACTCTGGGGCCAACGTCCTGACTTTC	CASSLDRSYSGANVLTF
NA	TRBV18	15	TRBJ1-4	TGTGCCAGCTCACTTACAGCTTCCTCTAATGAAAAACTGTTTTTT	CASSLTASSNEKLFF
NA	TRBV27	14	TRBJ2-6	TGTGCCAGCAGTCAGGGTTCGGTGGCCAACGTCCTGACTTTC	CASSQGSVANVLTF
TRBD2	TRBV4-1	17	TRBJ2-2	TGCGCCAGCAGCCCCGGGGCACTAGCGGTATACACCGGGGAGCTGTTTTTT	CASSPGALAVYTGELFF
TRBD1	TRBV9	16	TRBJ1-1	TGTGCCAGCAGCGCACTATCAGGGGGCATGAACACTGAAGCTTTCTTT	CASSALSGGMNTEAFF
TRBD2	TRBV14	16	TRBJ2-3	TGTGCCAGCAGCCAAGAGTGGCTAGCGGTCGCAGATACGCAGTATTTT	CASSQEWLAVADTQYF
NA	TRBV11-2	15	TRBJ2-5	TGTGCCAGCAGCTTAACATCAGCGGATCAAGAGACCCAGTACTTC	CASSLTSADQETQYF
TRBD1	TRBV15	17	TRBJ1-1	TGTGCCACCAGCAGAACGGACAGGGGAGGGAAGAACACTGAAGCTTTCTTT	CATSRTDRGGKNTEAFF
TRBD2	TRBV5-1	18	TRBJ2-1	TGCGCCAGCAGCTTAGGGACTAGCGGGGGCCTATCCTACAATGAGCAGTTCTTC	CASSLGTSGGLSYNEQFF